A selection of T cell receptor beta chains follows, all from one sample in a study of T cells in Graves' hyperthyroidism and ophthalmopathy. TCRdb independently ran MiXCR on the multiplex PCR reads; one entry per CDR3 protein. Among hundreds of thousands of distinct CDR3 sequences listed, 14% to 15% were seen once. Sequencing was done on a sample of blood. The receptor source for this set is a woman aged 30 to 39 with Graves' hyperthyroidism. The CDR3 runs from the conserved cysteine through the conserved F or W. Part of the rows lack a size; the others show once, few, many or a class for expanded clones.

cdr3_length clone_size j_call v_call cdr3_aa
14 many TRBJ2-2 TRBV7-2 CASSYRGSTGELFF
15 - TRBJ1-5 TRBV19 CASSIEFRGGQPQHF
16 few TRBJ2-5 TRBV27 CASSWGGRRVRETQYF
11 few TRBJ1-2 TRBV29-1 CSAEQGWGYTF
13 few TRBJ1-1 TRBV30 CAWRPMLNTEAFF
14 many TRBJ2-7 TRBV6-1 CASSQQREPYEQYF
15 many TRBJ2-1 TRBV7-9 CASEQGQRSYNEQFF
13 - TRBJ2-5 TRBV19 CASKLTGGETQYF
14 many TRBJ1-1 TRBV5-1 CASSLDGTNTEAFF
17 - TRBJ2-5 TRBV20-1 CSASPPSGSHPPETQYF
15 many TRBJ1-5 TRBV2 CASRGPGPSNQPQHF
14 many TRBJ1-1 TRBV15 CATSTPGQNTEAFF
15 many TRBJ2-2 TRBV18 CASSPREGNTGELFF
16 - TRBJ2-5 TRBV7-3 CASSPKGTVLGETQYF
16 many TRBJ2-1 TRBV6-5 CASSYVPGPTYNEQFF
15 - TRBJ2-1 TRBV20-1 CSARDLAGRGNEQFF
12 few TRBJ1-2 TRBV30 CAWSVLSNGYTF
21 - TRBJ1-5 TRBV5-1 CASSLAQGAGTGPYSNQPQHF